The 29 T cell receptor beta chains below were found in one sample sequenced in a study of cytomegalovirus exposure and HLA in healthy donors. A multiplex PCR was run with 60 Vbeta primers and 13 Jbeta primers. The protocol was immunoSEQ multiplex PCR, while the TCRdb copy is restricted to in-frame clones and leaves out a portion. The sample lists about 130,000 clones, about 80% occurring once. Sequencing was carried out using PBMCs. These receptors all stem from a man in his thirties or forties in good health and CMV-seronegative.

CDR3 coding DNA: TGTGCCAGCAGCTTACCGGACAGGGGGAATCAGCCCCAGCATTTT. It translates to CASSLPDRGNQPQHF. The J gene is TRBJ1-5, the V gene TRBV7-2; TRBD1 matches 10 bases. The V gene end was trimmed by 2 bases and the J gene end by 4 bases; junction bases not matched to a gene: 2. CDR1 SGHTA and CDR2 FQGNSA come from the germline V gene. This CDR3 is built from 15 residues.

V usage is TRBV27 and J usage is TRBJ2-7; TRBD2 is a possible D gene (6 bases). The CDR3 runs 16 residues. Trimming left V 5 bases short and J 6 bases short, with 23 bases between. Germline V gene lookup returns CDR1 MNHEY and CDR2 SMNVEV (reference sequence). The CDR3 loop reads CASSQASGGPFREQYF. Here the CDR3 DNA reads TGTGCCAGCAGTCAGGCCAGCGGAGGGCCTTTCCGCGAGCAGTACTTC.

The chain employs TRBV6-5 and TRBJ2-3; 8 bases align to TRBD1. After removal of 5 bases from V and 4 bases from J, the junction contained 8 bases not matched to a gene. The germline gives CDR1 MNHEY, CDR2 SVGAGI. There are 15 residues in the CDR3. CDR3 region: CASSRQGASSDTQYF. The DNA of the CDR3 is TGTGCCAGCAGTCGCCAGGGGGCCAGTTCAGATACGCAGTATTTT.

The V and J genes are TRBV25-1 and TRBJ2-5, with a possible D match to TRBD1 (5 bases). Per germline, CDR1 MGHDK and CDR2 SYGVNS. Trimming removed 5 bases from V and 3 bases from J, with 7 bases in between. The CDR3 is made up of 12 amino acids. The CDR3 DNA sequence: TGTGCCAGCAGTCAAGGGGAAGAGACCCAGTACTTC. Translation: CASSQGEETQYF.

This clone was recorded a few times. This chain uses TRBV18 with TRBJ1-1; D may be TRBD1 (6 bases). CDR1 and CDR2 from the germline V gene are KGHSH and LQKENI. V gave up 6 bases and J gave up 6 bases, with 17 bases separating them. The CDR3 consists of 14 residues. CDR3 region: CASSLTNRAAEAFF. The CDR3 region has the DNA TGTGCCAGCTCCCTCACTAACAGGGCGGCTGAAGCTTTCTTT.

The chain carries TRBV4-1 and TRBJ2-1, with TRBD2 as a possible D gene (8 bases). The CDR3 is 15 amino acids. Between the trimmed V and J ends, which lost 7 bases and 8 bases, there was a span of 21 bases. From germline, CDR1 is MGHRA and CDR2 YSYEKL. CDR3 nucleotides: TGCGCCAGCAATGAAGCGGGAGACCAGGGGGATGAGCAGTTCTTC. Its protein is CASNEAGDQGDEQFF.

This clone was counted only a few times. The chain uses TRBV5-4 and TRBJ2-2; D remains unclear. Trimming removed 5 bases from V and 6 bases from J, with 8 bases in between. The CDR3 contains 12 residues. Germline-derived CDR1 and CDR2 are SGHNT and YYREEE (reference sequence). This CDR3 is CASRQPPGELFF. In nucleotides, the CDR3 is TGTGCCAGCAGACAGCCCCCCGGGGAGCTGTTTTTT. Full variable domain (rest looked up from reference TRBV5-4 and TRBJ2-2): ETGVTQSPTHLIKTRGQQVTLRCSSQSGHNTVSWYQQALGQGPQFIFQYYREEENGRGNFPPRFSGLQFPNYSSELNVNALELDDSALYLCASRQPPGELFFGEGSRLTVL.

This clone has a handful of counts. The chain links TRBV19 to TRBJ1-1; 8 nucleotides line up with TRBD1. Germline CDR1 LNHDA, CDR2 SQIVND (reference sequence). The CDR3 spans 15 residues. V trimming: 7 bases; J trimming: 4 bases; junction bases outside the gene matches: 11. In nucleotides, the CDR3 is TGTGCCAGTACCCTGGGACAGGCTGGGTTCACTGAAGCTTTCTTT. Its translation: CASTLGQAGFTEAFF.

CDR3 loop: CASSLGLVRHEQYF. CDR3 DNA sequence: TGTGCCAGCAGCTTGGGACTAGTTCGCCACGAGCAGTACTTC. The chain carries TRBV5-6 and TRBJ2-7; D may be TRBD2 (6 bases). CDR1 SGHDT and CDR2 YYEEEE come from the germline V gene. This CDR3 contains 14 residues. Trimming shortened V by 0 bases and J by 5 bases, and 12 bases separated the two germline ends.

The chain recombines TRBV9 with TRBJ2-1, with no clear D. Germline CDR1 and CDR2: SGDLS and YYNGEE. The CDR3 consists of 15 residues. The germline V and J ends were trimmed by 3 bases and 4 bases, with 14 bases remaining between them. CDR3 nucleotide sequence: TGTGCCAGCAGCGGGAGACCCGATGCATACAATGAGCAGTTCTTC. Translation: CASSGRPDAYNEQFF.

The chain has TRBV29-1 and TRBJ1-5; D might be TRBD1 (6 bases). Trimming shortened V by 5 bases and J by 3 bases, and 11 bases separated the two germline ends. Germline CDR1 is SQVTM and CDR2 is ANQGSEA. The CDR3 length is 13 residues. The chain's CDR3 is CSVITGLNQPQHF. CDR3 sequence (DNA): TGCAGCGTTATTACAGGGCTCAATCAGCCCCAGCATTTT.

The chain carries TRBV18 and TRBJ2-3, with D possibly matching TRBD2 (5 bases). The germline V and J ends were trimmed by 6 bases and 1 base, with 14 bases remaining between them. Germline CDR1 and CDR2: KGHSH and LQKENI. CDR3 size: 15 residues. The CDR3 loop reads CASSPGLEGTDTQYF. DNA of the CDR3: TGTGCCAGCTCGCCCGGACTGGAGGGCACAGATACGCAGTATTTT.

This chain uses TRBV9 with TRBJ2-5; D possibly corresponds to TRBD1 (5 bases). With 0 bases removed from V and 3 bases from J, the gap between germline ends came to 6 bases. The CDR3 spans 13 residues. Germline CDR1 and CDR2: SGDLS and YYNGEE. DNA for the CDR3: TGTGCCAGCAGCGTAGGCAGGGAAGAGACCCAGTACTTC. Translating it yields CASSVGREETQYF. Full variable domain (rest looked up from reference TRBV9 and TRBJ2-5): DSGVTQTPKHLITATGQRVTLRCSPRSGDLSVYWYQQSLDQGLQFLIQYYNGEERAKGNILERFSAQQFPDLHSELNLSSLELGDSALYFCASSVGREETQYFGPGTRLLVL.

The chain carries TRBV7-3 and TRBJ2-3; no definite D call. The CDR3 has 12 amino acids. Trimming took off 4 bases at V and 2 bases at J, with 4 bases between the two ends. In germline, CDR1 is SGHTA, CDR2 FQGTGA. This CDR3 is CASSSYTDTQYF. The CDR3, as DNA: TGTGCCAGCAGCTCCTACACAGATACGCAGTATTTT.

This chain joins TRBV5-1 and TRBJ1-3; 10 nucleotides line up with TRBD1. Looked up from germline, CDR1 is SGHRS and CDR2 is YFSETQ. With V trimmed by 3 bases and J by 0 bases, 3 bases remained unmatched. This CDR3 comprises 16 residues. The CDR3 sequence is CASSSGQGSSGNTIYF. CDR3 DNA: TGCGCCAGCAGCTCGGGACAGGGGAGCTCTGGAAACACCATATATTTT. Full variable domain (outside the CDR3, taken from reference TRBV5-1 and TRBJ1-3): KAGVTQTPRYLIKTRGQQVTLSCSPISGHRSVSWYQQTPGQGLQFLFEYFSETQRNKGNFPGRFSGRQFSNSRSEMNVSTLELGDSALYLCASSSGQGSSGNTIYFGEGSWLTVV.

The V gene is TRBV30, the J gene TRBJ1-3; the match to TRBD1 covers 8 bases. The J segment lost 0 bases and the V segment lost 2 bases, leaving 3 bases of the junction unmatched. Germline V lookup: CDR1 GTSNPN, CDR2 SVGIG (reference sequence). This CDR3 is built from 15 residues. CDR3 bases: TGTGCCTGGAGTAGGACAGGGAACTCTGGAAACACCATATATTTT. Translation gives CAWSRTGNSGNTIYF.

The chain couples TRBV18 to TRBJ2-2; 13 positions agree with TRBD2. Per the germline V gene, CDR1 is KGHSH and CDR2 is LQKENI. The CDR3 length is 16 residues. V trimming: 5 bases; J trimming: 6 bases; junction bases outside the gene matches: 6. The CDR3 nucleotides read TGTGCCAGCTCATTGAGACTAGCGGGAGGCCCCGGGGAGCTGTTTTTT. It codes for CASSLRLAGGPGELFF.

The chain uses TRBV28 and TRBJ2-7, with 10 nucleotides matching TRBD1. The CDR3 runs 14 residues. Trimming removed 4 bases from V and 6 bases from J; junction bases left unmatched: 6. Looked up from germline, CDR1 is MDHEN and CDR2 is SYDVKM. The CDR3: CASSSGQGVSEQYF. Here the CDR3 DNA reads TGTGCCAGCAGTTCAGGACAGGGGGTGAGCGAGCAGTACTTC.

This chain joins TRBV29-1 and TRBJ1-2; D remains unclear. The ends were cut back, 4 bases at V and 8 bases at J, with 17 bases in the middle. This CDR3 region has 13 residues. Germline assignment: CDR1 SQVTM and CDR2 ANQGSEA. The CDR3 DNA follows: TGCAGCGTTGGAGACGTAAACTATGGGGGCTACACCTTC. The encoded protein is CSVGDVNYGGYTF.

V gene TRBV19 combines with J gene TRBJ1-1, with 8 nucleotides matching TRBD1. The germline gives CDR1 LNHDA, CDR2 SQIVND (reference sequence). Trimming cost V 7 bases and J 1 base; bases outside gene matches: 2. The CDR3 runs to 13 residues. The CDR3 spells CASTGQGNTEAFF. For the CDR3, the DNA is TGTGCCAGTACCGGACAGGGGAACACTGAAGCTTTCTTT.

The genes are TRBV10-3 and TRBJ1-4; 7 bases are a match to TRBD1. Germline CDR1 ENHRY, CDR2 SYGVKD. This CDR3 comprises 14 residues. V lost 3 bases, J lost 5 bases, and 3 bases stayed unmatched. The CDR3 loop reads CAISDGQDNEKLFF. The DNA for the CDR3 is TGTGCCATCAGTGACGGACAGGACAATGAAAAACTGTTTTTT.

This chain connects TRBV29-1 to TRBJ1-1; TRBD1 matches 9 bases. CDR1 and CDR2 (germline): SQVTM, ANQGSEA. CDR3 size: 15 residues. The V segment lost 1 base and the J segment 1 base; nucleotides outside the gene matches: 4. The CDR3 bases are TGCAGCGTTGAAGGACAGGGGGTCGGGAACACTGAAGCTTTCTTT. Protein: CSVEGQGVGNTEAFF.

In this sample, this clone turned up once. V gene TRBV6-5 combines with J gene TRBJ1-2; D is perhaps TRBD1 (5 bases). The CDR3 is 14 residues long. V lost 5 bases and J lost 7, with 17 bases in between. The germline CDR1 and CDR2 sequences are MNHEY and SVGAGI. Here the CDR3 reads CASSHLGGSVGYTF. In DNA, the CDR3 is TGTGCCAGCAGTCACTTGGGGGGTTCGGTTGGCTACACCTTC.

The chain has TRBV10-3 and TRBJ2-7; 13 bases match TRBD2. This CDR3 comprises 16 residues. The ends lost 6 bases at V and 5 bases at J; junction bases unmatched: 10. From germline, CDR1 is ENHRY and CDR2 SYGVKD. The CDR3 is CAIRTGTSGTRHEQYF. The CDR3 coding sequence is TGTGCCATCAGAACCGGGACTAGCGGGACCCGCCACGAGCAGTACTTC.

In DNA, the CDR3 is TGTGCCAGCAGCTCAATAGCGGGAGGGCCTCACGAGCAGTACTTC. Its translation: CASSSIAGGPHEQYF. The rearrangement links TRBV7-9 to TRBJ2-7, with 11 bases lining up with TRBD2. The trim removed 4 bases at V and 5 bases at J, leaving 7 bases unmatched. The CDR3 extends over 15 amino acids. CDR1 and CDR2 from the germline V gene are SEHNR and FQNEAQ (reference sequence). Using reference TRBV7-9 and TRBJ2-7 for the parts outside the CDR3, the full variable domain is DTGVSQNPRHKITKRGQNVTFRCDPISEHNRLYWYRQTLGQGPEFLTYFQNEAQLEKSRLLSDRFSAERPKGSFSTLEIQRTEQGDSAMYLCASSSIAGGPHEQYFGPGTRLTVT.

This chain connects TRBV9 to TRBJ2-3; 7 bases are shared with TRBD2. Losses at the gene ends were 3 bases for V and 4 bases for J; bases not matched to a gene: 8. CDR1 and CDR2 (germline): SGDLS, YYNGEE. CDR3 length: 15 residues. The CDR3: CASSGPGGRADTQYF. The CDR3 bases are TGTGCCAGCAGCGGACCTGGTGGGAGGGCAGATACGCAGTATTTT.

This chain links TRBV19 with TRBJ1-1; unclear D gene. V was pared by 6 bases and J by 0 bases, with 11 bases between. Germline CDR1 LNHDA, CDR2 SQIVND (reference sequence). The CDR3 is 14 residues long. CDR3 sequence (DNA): TGTGCCAGTAGGAGAAGAGGCATGAACACTGAAGCTTTCTTT. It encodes CASRRRGMNTEAFF.

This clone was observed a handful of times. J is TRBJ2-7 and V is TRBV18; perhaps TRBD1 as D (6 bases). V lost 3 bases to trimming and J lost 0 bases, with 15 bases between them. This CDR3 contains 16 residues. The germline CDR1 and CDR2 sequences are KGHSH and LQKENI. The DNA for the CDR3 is TGTGCCAGCTCACCTCAGACAGGAGCCAGCTCCTACGAGCAGTACTTC. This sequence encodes CASSPQTGASSYEQYF.

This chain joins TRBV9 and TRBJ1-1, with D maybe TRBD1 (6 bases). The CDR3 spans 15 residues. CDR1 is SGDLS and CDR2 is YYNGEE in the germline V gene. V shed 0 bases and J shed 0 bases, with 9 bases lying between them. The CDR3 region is CASSVGQVMNTEAFF. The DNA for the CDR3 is TGTGCCAGCAGCGTAGGACAGGTCATGAACACTGAAGCTTTCTTT. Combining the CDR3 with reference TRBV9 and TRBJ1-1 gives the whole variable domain DSGVTQTPKHLITATGQRVTLRCSPRSGDLSVYWYQQSLDQGLQFLIQYYNGEERAKGNILERFSAQQFPDLHSELNLSSLELGDSALYFCASSVGQVMNTEAFFGQGTRLTVV.